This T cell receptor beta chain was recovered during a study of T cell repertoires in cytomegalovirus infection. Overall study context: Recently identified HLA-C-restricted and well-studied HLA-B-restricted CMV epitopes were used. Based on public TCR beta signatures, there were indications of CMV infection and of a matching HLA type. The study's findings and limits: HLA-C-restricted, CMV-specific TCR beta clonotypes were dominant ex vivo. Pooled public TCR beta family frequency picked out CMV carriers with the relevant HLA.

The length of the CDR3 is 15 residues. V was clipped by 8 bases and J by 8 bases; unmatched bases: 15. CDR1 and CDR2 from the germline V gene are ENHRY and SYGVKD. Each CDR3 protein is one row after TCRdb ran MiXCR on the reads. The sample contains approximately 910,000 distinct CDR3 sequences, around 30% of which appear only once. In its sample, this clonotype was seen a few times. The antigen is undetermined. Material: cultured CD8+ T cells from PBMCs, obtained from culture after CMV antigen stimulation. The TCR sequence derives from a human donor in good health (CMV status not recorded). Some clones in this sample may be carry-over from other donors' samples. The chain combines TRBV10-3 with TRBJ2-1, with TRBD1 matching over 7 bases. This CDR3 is CAILATDRERDEQFF. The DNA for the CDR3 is TGTGCCATCCTGGCCACAGACAGGGAAAGGGATGAGCAGTTCTTC.